This T cell receptor (beta chain) was captured by sequencing in a study of control samples from healthy donors and cancer patients. V shed 10 bases and J shed 1 base, with 9 bases lying between them. Germline V gene sequence: CDR1 MRHNA, CDR2 SNTAGT. The CDR3 consists of 12 residues. TCRdb's table, derived via immunoSEQ multiplex PCR, lists solely in-frame clones and lacks some. The sample contains approximately 150,000 clones, 94% of which appear only once. The source material was blood. This TCR was recovered from a man aged 40-55 years in good health. This chain connects TRBV6-4 to TRBJ2-3; no clear D gene. The CDR3, as DNA: TGTGCCACCTCTCGGGGCACAGATACGCAGTATTTT. Translation: CATSRGTDTQYF.